The clone carrying this T cell receptor beta chain has a count of ten or more. Its antigen is still unknown. Unique molecular identifiers were affixed to single, distinct cDNA molecules. TCRdb re-derived calls from the 5' RACE reads in MiXCR, one entry per CDR3 protein. The top ten clones hold around 1.3% of a sample with roughly 70,000 distinct CDR3 sequences, 12% of them seen once. This sample was taken from a study of early T cells in non-severe SARS-CoV-2 infection. Study-level information: Unpaired chains resulted from sequencing bulk RNA of unsorted whole blood.

The CDR3 has 14 amino acids. Trimming cost V 5 bases and J 0 bases, with 11 bases left between them. Broader study findings: A preference for anti-spike CD8 responses marked VDJdb matching, which missed private and CD4 specificities.

The source material was whole blood. The chain joins TRBV12-3 or TRBV12-4 to TRBJ2-7, with D possibly called TRBD1 or TRBD2 (5 bases each). This receptor was obtained from an adult who was a healthcare worker with PCR-confirmed SARS-CoV-2 infection or an uninfected control (not recorded which). CDR3 nucleotides: TGTGCCAGCAGTGGGGACGGTATCTCCTACGAGCAGTACTTC. Residues: CASSGDGISYEQYF.